This note documents a single TCR beta chain sequence. Sequencing templates came from extracted RNA that was reverse transcribed into cDNA. Sequencing was performed with immunoSEQ multiplex PCR; in TCRdb, only in-frame clones are kept and a portion is missing. Among roughly 120,000 clones listed, around two fifths were seen once. V was cut by 2 bases and J by 0 bases, with 11 bases left in between. Germline V CDR1 and CDR2: SGHRS, YFSETQ. The CDR3 is made up of 15 amino acids. Those with alopecia areata gave lesional scalp punch biopsies and peripheral blood. The data were taken from a study of CD8+ T cells in alopecia areata. Study-level information: The protocol delivered tofacitinib for 6 to 18 months, then withdrew it for 6 months.

The TCR sequence derives from a human donor with alopecia areata. The sequenced sample was CD4+ T cells sorted from blood. This chain uses TRBV5-1 with TRBJ2-5, with D possibly being TRBD1 (5 bases). The CDR3 bases are TGCGCCAGCAGCTTATGGGGCCACGACCAAGAGACCCAGTACTTC. Amino acids: CASSLWGHDQETQYF.